Shown below are 16 T cell receptor beta chains from a single sample sequenced in a study of blood T cells in healthy people across ages. Next came a second PCR, run for about 6 to 12 cycles, which used a sample-barcoded 5' primer along with a J-beta primer mix. One entry per CDR3 protein results from TCRdb running MiXCR on the 5' RACE reads. The profile shows some 1 million distinct CDR3 sequences, 40% to 45% of them singletons. The sequenced sample consisted of blood. The receptors derive from a woman in her sixties or seventies in good health.

The rearrangement links TRBV11-2 to TRBJ2-1; D is uncertain. Germline V gene lookup returns CDR1 SGHAT and CDR2 FQNNGV. V gave up 3 bases and J gave up 8 bases, with 20 bases separating them. The CDR3 has 16 residues. CDR3 nucleotides: TGTGCCAGCAGCTTTAATCCCTCAGGTCCTTTCGATGAGCAGTTCTTC. It yields the protein CASSFNPSGPFDEQFF.

The chain employs TRBV30 and TRBJ2-7, with D uncertain. V gave up 5 bases and J gave up 1 base, with 6 bases separating them. CDR3 length equals 11 residues. CDR1 and CDR2 from the germline V gene are GTSNPN and SVGIG (reference sequence). The CDR3 sequence is CAWEGSYEQYF. The DNA for the CDR3 is TGTGCCTGGGAAGGGTCCTACGAGCAGTACTTC.

J is TRBJ2-1 and V is TRBV24-1; 7 bases line up with TRBD2. The CDR3 spans 16 residues. V was pared by 7 bases and J by 4 bases, with 12 bases of the junction left unmatched. Germline CDR1 and CDR2: KGHDR and SFDVKD. CDR3 sequence: CATSSSRPSGYNEQFF. In DNA form, the CDR3 reads TGTGCCACCAGCTCCTCTAGGCCTAGCGGATACAATGAGCAGTTCTTC.

This clonotype was recorded a few times. The chain uses TRBV11-2 and TRBJ2-7; D remains ambiguous. The V end was cut by 4 bases, the J end by 0 bases, with 16 bases between. The CDR3 extends over 16 amino acids. The germline V gene encodes CDR1 SGHAT and CDR2 FQNNGV. CDR3 residues: CASSSYPTRSSYEQYF. The CDR3 DNA reads as TGTGCCAGCAGCTCCTACCCGACACGGAGCTCCTACGAGCAGTACTTC.

V and J are TRBV14 and TRBJ2-1; 10 bases align to TRBD2. Germline V CDR1 and CDR2: SGHDN, FVKESK. The CDR3 contains 15 residues. The V gene end was trimmed by 1 base and the J gene end by 9 bases; junction bases not matched to a gene: 6. In nucleotides, the CDR3 is TGTGCCAGCAGCCAAGCGATAGCGGGAGGTCGTGAGCAGTTCTTC. It codes for CASSQAIAGGREQFF. The full variable domain, its missing parts supplied by reference TRBV14 and TRBJ2-1, is EAGVTQFPSHSVIEKGQTVTLRCDPISGHDNLYWYRRVMGKEIKFLLHFVKESKQDESGMPNNRFLAERTGGTYSTLKVQPAELEDSGVYFCASSQAIAGGREQFFGPGTRLTVL.

The chain uses TRBV12-3 or TRBV12-4 and TRBJ1-3; 7 bases are shared with TRBD1. Unmatched junction bases numbered 6, after V lost 6 bases and J lost 4 bases. This CDR3 has 14 residues. The CDR3 sequence: CASRPTGFGNTIYF. As DNA, the CDR3 is TGTGCCAGCAGGCCGACAGGGTTCGGAAACACCATATATTTT.

The chain recombines TRBV6-5 with TRBJ2-7, with TRBD2 matching 12 bases. This CDR3 contains 15 residues. Trimming removed 2 bases from V and 7 bases from J; junction bases left unmatched: 6. CDR1 and CDR2 (germline): MNHEY, SVGAGI. This CDR3 is CASSYRTSGTNEQYF. The CDR3 DNA follows: TGTGCCAGCAGTTACAGGACTAGCGGGACCAATGAGCAGTACTTC.

The chain recombines TRBV6-5 with TRBJ1-2, with D tentatively TRBD1 (5 bases). The germline gives CDR1 MNHEY, CDR2 SVGAGI. The CDR3 is 13 amino acids. Trimming left V 5 bases short and J 13 bases short, with 20 bases between. CDR3 protein: CASSAPGSRSCTF. CDR3 nucleotide sequence: TGTGCCAGCAGTGCACCAGGGAGTAGGAGCTGCACCTTC.

V is TRBV6-1 and J is TRBJ1-2, with a possible D match to TRBD1 (6 bases). Germline V gives CDR1 MNHNS, CDR2 SASEGT. There are 14 residues in the CDR3. Trimming pared 7 bases from V and 4 bases from J, leaving 16 bases between. The CDR3 DNA sequence: TGTGCCAGCAACCCACAGGGTGCATCCTATGGCTACACCTTC. As protein: CASNPQGASYGYTF.

The gene calls are TRBV7-9 and TRBJ1-5; 7 bases are a match to TRBD1. There are 15 residues in the CDR3. CDR1 SEHNR and CDR2 FQNEAQ come from the germline V gene (reference sequence). V lost 1 base, J lost 4 bases, and 4 bases stayed unmatched. DNA for the CDR3: TGTGCCAGCAGCTTAGGTGACAGGGAGAATCAGCCCCAGCATTTT. It translates to CASSLGDRENQPQHF.

The chain couples TRBV2 to TRBJ1-4, with 7 bases matching TRBD1. The V gene's germline CDR1 is SNHLY and CDR2 FYNNEI. The V and J ends lost 2 bases and 5 bases, in that order; junction bases with no gene match: 14. The length of the CDR3 is 18 residues. The CDR3 is CASSERAGGAGRNEKLFF. CDR3 coding DNA: TGTGCCAGCAGTGAACGGGCAGGGGGGGCTGGACGGAATGAAAAACTGTTTTTT.

J is TRBJ2-1 and V is TRBV5-1, with unresolved D. With the DNA end fitting TRBJ2-5 better, the J assignment may be wrong. Germline V gene data show CDR1 as SGHRS and CDR2 as YFSETQ. CDR3 length: 14 residues. The CDR3 nucleotides are TGCGCCAGCAGCTTGGGACGCTCCCGGGAGACCCAGTACTTC. Translating gives CASSLGRSRETQYF.

The table lists this clonotype with a few counts. The V and J genes are TRBV5-1 and TRBJ1-1; weak D call: TRBD1 (5 bases). This CDR3 contains 17 residues. V lost 4 bases and J lost 0, with 19 bases in between. Germline loops: CDR1 SGHRS, CDR2 YFSETQ. CDR3 region: CASSPQARGYLNTEAFF. CDR3 nucleotides: TGCGCCAGCAGCCCGCAGGCCCGGGGGTACCTGAACACTGAAGCTTTCTTT.

As for this clonotype: This could be a read error, since a much larger clone is one nucleotide away. CDR3 sequence reads: CASSPDSKKNIQYF. CDR3 DNA sequence: TGTGCCAGCAGCCCCGACTCGAAGAAAAACATTCAGTACTTC. The V call is TRBV6-2 or TRBV6-3, the J call TRBJ2-4; D gene uncertain. The CDR3 contains 14 residues. Trimming removed 6 bases at V and 4 bases at J, with 13 bases between. The germline V gene has CDR1 MNHEY and CDR2 SVGEGT.

The V and J genes are TRBV29-1 and TRBJ2-3, with a possible D match to TRBD2 (5 bases). The CDR3 spans 12 residues. Germline CDR1 is SQVTM and CDR2 is ANQGSEA. V was shortened by 7 bases and J by 4 bases, with 12 bases between the two germline ends. The CDR3 DNA sequence: TGCAGCGAGGCCATGGGAGCAGATACGCAGTATTTT. This translates into CSEAMGADTQYF.

The chain joins TRBV4-2 to TRBJ2-2, with TRBD1 matching 7 bases. J lost 7 bases, V lost 0 bases, and 5 bases had no gene match. The CDR3 totals 15 residues. Germline-derived CDR1 and CDR2 are LGHNA and YNFKEQ. The CDR3 DNA reads as TGTGCCAGCAGCCAAGAGACAGGGTCTGTCGGGGAGCTGTTTTTT. Translating it yields CASSQETGSVGELFF.